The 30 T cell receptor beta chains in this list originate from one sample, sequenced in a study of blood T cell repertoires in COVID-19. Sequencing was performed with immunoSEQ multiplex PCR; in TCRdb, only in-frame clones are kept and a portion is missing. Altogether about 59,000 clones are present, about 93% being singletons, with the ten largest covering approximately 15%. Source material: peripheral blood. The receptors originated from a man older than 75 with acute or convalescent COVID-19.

This CDR3 reads CASSLGGDTQYF. The CDR3 coding sequence is TGTGCCAGCAGCTTAGGAGGAGATACGCAGTATTTT. V gene TRBV11-2 combines with J gene TRBJ2-3; D ambiguous. Germline V gene data show CDR1 as SGHAT and CDR2 as FQNNGV. This CDR3 is built from 12 residues. The ends were cut back, 1 base at V and 5 bases at J, with 4 bases in the middle.

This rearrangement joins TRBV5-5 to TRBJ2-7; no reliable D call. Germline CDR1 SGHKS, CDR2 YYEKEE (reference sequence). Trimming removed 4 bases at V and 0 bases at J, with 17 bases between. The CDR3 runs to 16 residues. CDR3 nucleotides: TGTGCCAGCAGCCTGCTTTTCGGCCCTAGCTCCTACGAGCAGTACTTC. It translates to CASSLLFGPSSYEQYF.

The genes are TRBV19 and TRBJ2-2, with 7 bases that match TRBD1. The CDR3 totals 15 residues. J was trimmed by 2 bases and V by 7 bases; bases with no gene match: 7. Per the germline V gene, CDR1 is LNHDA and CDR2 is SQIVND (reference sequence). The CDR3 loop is CASKNRDRNTGELFF. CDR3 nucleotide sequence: TGTGCCAGTAAGAATCGGGACAGAAACACCGGGGAGCTGTTTTTT.

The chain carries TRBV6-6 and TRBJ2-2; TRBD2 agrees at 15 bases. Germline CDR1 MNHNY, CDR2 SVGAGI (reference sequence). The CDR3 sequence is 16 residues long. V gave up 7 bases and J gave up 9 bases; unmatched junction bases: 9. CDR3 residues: CASNKRTSGGAWELFF. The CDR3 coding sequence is TGTGCCAGCAACAAAAGGACTAGCGGGGGGGCGTGGGAGCTGTTTTTT.

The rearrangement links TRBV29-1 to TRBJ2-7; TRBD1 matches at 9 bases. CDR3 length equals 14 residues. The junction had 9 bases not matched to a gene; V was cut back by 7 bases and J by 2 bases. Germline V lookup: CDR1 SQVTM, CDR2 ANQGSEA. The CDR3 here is CSAGGQGPTYEQYF. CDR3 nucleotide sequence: TGCAGCGCCGGGGGACAGGGACCAACCTACGAGCAGTACTTC.

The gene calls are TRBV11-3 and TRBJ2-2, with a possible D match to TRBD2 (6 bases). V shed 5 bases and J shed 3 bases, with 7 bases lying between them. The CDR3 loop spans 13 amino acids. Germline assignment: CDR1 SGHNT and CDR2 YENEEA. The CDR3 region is CASSPGDTGELFF. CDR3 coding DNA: TGTGCCAGCAGCCCGGGAGACACCGGGGAGCTGTTTTTT.

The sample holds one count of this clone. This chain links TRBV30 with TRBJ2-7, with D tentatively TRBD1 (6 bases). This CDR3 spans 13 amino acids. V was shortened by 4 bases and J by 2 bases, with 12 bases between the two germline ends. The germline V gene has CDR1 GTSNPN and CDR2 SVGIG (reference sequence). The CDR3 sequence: CAWNQDSPYEQYF. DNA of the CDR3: TGTGCCTGGAACCAGGACAGCCCCTACGAGCAGTACTTC.

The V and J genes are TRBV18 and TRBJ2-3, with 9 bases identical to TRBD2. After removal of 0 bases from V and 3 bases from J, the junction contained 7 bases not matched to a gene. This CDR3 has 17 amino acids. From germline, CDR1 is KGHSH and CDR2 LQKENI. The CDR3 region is CASSPPRVAGATDTQYF. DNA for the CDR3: TGTGCCAGCTCACCACCCCGGGTAGCGGGGGCGACAGATACGCAGTATTTT.

The DNA of the CDR3 is TGCGCCAGCAGCTGGGACATTTCTGGCTACACCTTC. Its translation: CASSWDISGYTF. The chain combines TRBV5-1 with TRBJ1-2, with TRBD1 as a possible D gene (6 bases). V lost 3 bases and J 7 bases, leaving 10 bases between the germline ends. This CDR3 has 12 amino acids. Germline V lookup: CDR1 SGHRS, CDR2 YFSETQ.

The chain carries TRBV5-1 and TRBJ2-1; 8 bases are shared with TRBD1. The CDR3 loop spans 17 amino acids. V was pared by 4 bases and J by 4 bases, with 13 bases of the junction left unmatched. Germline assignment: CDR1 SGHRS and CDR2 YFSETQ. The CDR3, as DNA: TGCGCCAGCAGCCTTGGGTTCGGGACAGGAGCTTACAATGAGCAGTTCTTC. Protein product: CASSLGFGTGAYNEQFF.

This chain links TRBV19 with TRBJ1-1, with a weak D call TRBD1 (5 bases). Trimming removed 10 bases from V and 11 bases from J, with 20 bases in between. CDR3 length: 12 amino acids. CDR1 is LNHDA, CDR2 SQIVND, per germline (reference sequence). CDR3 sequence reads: CATYQQGEAAFF. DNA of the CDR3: TGTGCCACGTATCAGCAGGGTGAGGCGGCTTTCTTT.

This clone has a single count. The chain's CDR3 is CASSLVPTGGETQYF. The CDR3 coding sequence is TGCGCCAGCAGCTTGGTCCCGACAGGGGGAGAGACCCAGTACTTC. This chain connects TRBV5-1 to TRBJ2-5, with 9 bases that match TRBD1. Germline lookup yields CDR1 SGHRS and CDR2 YFSETQ. V shed 0 bases, J shed 4 bases, and the junction held 4 bases outside the gene matches. The CDR3 is 15 residues long.

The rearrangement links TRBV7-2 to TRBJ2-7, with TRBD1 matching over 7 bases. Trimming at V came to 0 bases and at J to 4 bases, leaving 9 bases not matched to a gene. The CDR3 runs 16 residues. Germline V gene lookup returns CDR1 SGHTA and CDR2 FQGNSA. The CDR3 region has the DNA TGTGCCAGCAGCTTAGCTCCGACAGGGAACGGTTACGAGCAGTACTTC. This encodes CASSLAPTGNGYEQYF.

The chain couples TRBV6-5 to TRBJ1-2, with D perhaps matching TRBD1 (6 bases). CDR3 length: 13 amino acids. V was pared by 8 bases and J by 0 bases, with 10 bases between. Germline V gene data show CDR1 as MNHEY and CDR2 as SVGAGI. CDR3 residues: CASCTGTNYGYTF. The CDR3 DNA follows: TGTGCCAGCTGTACAGGGACTAACTATGGCTACACCTTC.

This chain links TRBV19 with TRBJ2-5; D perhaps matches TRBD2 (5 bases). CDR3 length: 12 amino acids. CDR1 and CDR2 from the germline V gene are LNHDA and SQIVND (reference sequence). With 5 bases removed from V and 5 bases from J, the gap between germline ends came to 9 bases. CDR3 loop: CASSEAGETQYF. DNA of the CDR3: TGTGCCAGTAGTGAGGCGGGTGAGACCCAGTACTTC.

The CDR3, as DNA: TGTGCCAGCAGCTTAGTCCAGGGTCGCGGCCTCCTTTTCTACGAGCAGTACTTC. It yields the protein CASSLVQGRGLLFYEQYF. This chain uses TRBV7-2 with TRBJ2-7, with a weak D call TRBD1 (5 bases). The CDR3 extends over 18 amino acids. V shed 1 base and J shed 3 bases, with 22 bases lying between them. The V gene's germline CDR1 is SGHTA and CDR2 FQGNSA.

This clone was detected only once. The CDR3 DNA reads TGCGCCAGCAAAAAGAACCCAACCGGGACAGGGGGCTTTATTGATGGCTACACCTTC. This translates into CASKKNPTGTGGFIDGYTF. This chain links TRBV5-1 with TRBJ1-2; TRBD1 agrees at 12 bases. CDR3 length: 19 amino acids. V trimming: 6 bases; J trimming: 6 bases; junction bases outside the gene matches: 21. Germline values: CDR1 SGHRS, CDR2 YFSETQ.

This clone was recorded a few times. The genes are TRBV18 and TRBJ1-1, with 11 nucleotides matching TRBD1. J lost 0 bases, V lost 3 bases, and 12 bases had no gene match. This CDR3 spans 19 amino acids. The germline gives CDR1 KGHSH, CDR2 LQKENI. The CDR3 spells CASSPWTGGMRFMNTEAFF. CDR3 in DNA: TGTGCCAGCTCACCGTGGACAGGGGGCATGCGATTCATGAACACTGAAGCTTTCTTT.

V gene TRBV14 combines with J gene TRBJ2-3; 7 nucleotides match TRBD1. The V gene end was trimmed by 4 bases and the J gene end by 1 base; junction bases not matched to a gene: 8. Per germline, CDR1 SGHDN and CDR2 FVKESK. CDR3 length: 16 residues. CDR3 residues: CASSPPIGQGTDTQYF. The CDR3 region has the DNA TGTGCCAGCAGCCCCCCGATTGGACAGGGCACAGATACGCAGTATTTT.

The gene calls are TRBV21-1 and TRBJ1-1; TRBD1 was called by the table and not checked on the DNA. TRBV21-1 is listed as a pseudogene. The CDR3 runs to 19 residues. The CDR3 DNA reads TGTGCCAGCAGCAAAGAGGTAACGGATGGAGGGACAGGGACGACTGAAGCTTTCTTT. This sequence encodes CASSKEVTDGGTGTTEAFF.

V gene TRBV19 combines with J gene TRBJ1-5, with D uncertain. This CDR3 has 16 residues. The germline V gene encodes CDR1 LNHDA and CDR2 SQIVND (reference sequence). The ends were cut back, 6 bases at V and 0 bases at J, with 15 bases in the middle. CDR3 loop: CASSPRVGDSNQPQHF. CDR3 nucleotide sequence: TGTGCCAGTAGCCCCAGAGTCGGGGATAGCAATCAGCCCCAGCATTTT.

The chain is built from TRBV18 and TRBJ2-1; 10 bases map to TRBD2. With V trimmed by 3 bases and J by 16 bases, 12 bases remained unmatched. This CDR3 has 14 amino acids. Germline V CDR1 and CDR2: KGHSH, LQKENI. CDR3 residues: CASSPSGGSGSLFF. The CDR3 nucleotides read TGTGCCAGCTCACCTAGCGGGGGGTCAGGAAGCTTATTCTTC. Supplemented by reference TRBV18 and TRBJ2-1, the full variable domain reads NAGVMQNPRHLVRRRGQEARLRCSPMKGHSHVYWYRQLPEEGLKFMVYLQKENIIDESGMPKERFSAEFPKEGPSILRIQQVVRGDSAAYFCASSPSGGSGSLFFGPGTRLTVL.

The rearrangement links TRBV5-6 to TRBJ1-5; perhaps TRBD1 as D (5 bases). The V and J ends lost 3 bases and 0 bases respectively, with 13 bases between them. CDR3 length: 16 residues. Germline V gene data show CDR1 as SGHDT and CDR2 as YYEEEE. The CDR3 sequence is CASSSYRSYSNQPQHF. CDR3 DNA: TGTGCCAGCAGCTCGTACAGGTCCTATAGCAATCAGCCCCAGCATTTT.

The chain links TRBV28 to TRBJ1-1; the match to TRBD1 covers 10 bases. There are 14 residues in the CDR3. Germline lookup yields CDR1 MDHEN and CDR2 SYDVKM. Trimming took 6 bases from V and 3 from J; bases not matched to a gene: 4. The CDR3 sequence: CASSGGQGHTEAFF. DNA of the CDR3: TGTGCCAGCAGCGGGGGACAGGGGCACACTGAAGCTTTCTTT. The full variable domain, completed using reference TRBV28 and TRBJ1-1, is DVKVTQSSRYLVKRTGEKVFLECVQDMDHENMFWYRQDPGLGLRLIYFSYDVKMKEKGDIPEGYSVSREKKERFSLILESASTNQTSMYLCASSGGQGHTEAFFGQGTRLTVV.

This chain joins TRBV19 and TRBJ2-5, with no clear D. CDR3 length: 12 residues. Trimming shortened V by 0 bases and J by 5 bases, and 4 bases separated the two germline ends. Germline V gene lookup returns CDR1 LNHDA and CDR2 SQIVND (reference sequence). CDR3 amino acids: CASSIDRETQYF. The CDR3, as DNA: TGTGCCAGTAGTATAGATCGGGAGACCCAGTACTTC.

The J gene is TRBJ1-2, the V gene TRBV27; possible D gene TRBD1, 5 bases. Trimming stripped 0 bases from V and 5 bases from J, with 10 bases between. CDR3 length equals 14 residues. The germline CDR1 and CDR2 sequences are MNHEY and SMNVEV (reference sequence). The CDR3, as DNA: TGTGCCAGCAGTTTATCAGGAGGGGTTTATGGCTACACCTTC. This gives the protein CASSLSGGVYGYTF.

The CDR3 here is CASTGQGATYLFF. As DNA, the CDR3 is TGTGCCAGCACAGGACAGGGGGCGACTTACCTGTTTTTT. The V call is TRBV12-3 or TRBV12-4, the J call TRBJ1-4, with TRBD1 matching 11 bases. V trimming: 7 bases; J trimming: 14 bases; junction bases outside the gene matches: 9. The CDR3 loop spans 13 amino acids.

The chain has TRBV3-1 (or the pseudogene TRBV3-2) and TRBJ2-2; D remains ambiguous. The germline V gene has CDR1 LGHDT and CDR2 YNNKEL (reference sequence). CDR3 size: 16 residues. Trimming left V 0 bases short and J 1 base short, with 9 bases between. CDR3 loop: CASSQERPRNTGELFF. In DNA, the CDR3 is TGTGCCAGCAGCCAAGAGCGCCCTCGGAACACCGGGGAGCTGTTTTTT.

The CDR3 DNA follows: TGTGCCAGCAGTTACGGTTTCGGGTCTGGCGAGCAGTACTTC. This codes for CASSYGFGSGEQYF. The V gene is TRBV6-6, the J gene TRBJ2-7, with D unresolved. Germline CDR1 reads MNHNY; CDR2 reads SVGAGI (reference sequence). The CDR3 consists of 14 residues. The V and J ends lost 2 bases and 6 bases respectively, with 14 bases between them.

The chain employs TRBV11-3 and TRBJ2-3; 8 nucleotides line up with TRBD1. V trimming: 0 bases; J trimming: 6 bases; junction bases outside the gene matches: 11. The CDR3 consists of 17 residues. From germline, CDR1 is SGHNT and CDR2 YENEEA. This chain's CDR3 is CASSLDSAGGSADTQYF. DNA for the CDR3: TGTGCCAGCAGCTTAGATTCTGCAGGGGGCTCGGCGGATACGCAGTATTTT.